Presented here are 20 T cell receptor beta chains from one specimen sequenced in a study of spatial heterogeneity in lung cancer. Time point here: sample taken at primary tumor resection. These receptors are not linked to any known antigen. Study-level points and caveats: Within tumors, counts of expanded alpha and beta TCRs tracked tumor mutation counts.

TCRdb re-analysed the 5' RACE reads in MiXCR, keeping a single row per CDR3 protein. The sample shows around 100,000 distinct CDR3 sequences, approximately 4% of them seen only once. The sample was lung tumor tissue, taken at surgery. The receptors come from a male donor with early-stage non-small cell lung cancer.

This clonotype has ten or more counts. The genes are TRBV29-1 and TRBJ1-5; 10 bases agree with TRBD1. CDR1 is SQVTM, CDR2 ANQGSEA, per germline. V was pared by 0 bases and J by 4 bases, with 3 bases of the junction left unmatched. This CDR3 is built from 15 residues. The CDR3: CSVEETGQGNQPQHF. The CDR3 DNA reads TGCAGCGTTGAAGAAACGGGACAGGGGAATCAGCCCCAGCATTTT.

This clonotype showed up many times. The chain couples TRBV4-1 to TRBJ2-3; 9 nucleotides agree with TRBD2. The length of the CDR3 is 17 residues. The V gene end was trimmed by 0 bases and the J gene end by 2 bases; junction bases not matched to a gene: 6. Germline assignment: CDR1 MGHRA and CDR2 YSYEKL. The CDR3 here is CASSQERLAGFTDTQYF. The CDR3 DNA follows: TGCGCCAGCAGCCAAGAACGTCTAGCGGGATTCACAGATACGCAGTATTTT.

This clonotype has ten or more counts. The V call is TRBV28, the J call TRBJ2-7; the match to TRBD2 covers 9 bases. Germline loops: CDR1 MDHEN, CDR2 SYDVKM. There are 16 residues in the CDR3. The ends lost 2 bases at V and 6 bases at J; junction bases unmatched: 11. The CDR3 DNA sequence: TGTGCCAGCAGTTTAGGTAGCGGGAGCGGGTTTGGCGAGCAGTACTTC. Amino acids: CASSLGSGSGFGEQYF.

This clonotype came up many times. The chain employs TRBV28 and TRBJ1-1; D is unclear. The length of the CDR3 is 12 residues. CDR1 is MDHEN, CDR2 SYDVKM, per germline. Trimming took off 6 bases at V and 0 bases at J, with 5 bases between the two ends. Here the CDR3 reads CASSTMNTEAFF. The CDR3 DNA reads TGTGCCAGCAGCACTATGAACACTGAAGCTTTCTTT.

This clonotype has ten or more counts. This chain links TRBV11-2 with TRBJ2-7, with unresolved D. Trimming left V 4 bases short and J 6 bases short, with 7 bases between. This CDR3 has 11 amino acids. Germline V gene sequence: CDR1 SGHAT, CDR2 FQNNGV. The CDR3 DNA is TGTGCCAGCAGCTCCTACGTCGAGCAGTACTTC. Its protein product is CASSSYVEQYF.

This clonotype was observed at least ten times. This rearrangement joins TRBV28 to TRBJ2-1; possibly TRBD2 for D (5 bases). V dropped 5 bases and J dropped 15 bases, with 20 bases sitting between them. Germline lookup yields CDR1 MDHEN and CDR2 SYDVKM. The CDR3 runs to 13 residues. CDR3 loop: CASSMRVEDVPFF. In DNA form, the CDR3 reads TGTGCCAGCAGTATGAGGGTCGAGGACGTCCCGTTCTTC.

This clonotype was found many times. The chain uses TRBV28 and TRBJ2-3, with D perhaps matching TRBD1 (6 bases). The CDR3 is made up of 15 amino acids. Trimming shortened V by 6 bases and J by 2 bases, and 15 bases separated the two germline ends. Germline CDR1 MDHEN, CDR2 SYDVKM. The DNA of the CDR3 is TGTGCCAGCAGGATGGGGGCTGGCCACACAGATACGCAGTATTTT. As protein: CASRMGAGHTDTQYF.

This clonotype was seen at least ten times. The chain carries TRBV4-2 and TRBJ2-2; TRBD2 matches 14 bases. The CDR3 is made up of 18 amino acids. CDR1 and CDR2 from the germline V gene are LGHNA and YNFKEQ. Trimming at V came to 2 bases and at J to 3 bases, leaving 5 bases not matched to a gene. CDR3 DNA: TGTGCCAGCAGCCAACGGACTAGCGGGAGGCCGTACACCGGGGAGCTGTTTTTT. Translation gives CASSQRTSGRPYTGELFF.

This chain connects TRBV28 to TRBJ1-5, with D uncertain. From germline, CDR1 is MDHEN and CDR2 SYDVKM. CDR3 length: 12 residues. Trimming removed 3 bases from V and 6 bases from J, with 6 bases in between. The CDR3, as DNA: TGTGCCAGCAGTTTTAGATCTCAGCCCCAGCATTTT. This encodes CASSFRSQPQHF.

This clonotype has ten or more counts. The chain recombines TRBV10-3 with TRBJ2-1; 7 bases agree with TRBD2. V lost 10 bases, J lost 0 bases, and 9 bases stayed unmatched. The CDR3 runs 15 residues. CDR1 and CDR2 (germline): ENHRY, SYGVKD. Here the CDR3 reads CATRASGGSYNEQFF. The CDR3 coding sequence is TGTGCCACCCGGGCTAGCGGAGGCTCCTACAATGAGCAGTTCTTC.

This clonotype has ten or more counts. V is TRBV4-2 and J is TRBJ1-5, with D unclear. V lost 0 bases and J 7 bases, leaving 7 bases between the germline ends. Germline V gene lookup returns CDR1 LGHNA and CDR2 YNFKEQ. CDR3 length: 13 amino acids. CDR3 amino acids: CASSQEWLQPQHF. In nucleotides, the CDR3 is TGTGCCAGCAGCCAAGAATGGCTACAGCCCCAGCATTTT.

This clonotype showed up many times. The CDR3 DNA reads as TGTGCCAGCAAGAGCCTAGCGGGAGTTTTGGAGACCCAGTACTTC. Its protein product is CASKSLAGVLETQYF. V gene TRBV6-5 combines with J gene TRBJ2-5; TRBD2 agrees at 10 bases. The CDR3 runs 15 residues. CDR1 is MNHEY, CDR2 SVGAGI, per germline. V gave up 7 bases and J gave up 5 bases; unmatched junction bases: 10.

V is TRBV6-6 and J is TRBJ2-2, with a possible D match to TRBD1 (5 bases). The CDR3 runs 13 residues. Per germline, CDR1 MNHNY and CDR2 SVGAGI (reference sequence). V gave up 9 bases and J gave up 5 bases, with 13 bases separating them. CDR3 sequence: CASLTDSTGELFF. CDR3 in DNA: TGTGCCAGTCTGACAGACTCAACCGGGGAGCTGTTTTTT.

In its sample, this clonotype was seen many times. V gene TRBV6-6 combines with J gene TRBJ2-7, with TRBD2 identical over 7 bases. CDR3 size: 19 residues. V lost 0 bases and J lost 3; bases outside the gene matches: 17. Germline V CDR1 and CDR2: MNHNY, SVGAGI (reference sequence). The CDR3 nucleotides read TGTGCCAGCAGTTACTCCGACGGTGTCTTCAGTGGGGGGGACTACGAGCAGTACTTC. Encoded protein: CASSYSDGVFSGGDYEQYF.

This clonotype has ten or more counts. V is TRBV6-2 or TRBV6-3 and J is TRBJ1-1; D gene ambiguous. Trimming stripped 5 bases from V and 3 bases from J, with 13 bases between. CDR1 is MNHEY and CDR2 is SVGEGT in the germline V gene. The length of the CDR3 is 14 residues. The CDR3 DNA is TGTGCCAGCAGTCCCGACCCGACTTACACTGAAGCTTTCTTT. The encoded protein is CASSPDPTYTEAFF.

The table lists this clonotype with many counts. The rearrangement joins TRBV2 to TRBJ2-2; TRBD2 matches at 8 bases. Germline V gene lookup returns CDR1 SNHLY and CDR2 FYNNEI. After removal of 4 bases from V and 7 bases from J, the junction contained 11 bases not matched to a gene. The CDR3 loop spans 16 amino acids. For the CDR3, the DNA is TGTGCCAGCAGTGTCCTCCGCGGGAGGAGCGGCGGGGAGCTGTTTTTT. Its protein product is CASSVLRGRSGGELFF.

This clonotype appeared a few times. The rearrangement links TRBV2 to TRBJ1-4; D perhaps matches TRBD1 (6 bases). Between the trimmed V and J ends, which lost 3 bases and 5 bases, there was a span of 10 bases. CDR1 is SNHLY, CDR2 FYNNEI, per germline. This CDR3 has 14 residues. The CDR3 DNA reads TGTGCCAGCAGTGACAGGGGAAAGAATGAAAAACTGTTTTTT. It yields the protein CASSDRGKNEKLFF.

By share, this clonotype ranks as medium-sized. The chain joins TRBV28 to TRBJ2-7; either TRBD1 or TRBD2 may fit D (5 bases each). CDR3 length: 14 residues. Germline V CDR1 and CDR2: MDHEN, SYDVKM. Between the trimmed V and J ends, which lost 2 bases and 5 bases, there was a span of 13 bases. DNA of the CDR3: TGTGCCAGCAGTTTAGAGGGGTTTCAGGACGAGCAGTACTTC. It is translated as CASSLEGFQDEQYF.

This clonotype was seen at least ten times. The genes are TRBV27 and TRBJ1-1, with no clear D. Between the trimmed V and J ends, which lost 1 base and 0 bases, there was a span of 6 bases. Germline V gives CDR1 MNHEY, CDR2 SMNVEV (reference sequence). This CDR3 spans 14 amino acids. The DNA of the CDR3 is TGTGCCAGCAGTTTATGGGGTTTGAACACTGAAGCTTTCTTT. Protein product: CASSLWGLNTEAFF.

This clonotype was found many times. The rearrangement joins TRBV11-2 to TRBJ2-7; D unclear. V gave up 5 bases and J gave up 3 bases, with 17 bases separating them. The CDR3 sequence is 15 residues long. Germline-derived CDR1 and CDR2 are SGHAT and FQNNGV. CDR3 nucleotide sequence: TGTGCCAGCAGCCCCCGTCGAGGCCTGTTCTACGAGCAGTACTTC. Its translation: CASSPRRGLFYEQYF.